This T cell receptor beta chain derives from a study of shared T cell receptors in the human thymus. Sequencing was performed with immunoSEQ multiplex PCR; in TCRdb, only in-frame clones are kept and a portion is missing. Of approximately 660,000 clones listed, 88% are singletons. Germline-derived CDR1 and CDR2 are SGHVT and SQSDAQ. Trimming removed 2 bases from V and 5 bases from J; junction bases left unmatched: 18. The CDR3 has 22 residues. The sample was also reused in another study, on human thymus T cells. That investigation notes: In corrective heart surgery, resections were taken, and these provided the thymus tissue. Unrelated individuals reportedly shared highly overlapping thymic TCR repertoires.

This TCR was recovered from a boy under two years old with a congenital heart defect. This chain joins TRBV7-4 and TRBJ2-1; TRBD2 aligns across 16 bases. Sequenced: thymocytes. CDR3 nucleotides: TGTGCCAGCAGCTTAATTAAACCGGGACTAGCGGGAGGGCCTCTCCAAGACAATGAGCAGTTCTTC. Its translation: CASSLIKPGLAGGPLQDNEQFF.